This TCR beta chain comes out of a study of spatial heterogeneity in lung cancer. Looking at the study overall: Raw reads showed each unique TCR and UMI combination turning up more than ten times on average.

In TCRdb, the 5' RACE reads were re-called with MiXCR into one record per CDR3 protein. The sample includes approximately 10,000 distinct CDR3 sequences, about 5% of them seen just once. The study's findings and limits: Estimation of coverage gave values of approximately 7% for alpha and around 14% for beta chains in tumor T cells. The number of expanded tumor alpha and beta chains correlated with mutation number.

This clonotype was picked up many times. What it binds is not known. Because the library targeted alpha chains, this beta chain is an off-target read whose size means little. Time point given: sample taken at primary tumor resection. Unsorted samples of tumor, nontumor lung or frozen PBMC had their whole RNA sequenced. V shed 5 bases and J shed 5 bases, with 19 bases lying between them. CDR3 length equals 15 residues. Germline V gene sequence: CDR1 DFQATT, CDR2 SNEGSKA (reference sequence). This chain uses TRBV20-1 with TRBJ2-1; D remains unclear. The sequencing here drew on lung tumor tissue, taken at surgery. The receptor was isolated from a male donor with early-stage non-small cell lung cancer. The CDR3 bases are TGCAGTGCTTTCTCGACCTCACTCCACAACAATGAGCAGTTCTTC. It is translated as CSAFSTSLHNNEQFF.